The 28 T cell receptor beta chains below come from one sample, sequenced in a study of blood T cell repertoires in COVID-19. TCRdb keeps only in-frame clones here, not all; method: immunoSEQ multiplex PCR. The sample has 650,000 to 800,000 clones, more than 80% seen once. Sequencing was done on a sample of peripheral blood. Receptor source: a woman younger than 30 with acute or convalescent COVID-19.

This chain uses TRBV29-1 with TRBJ2-5; maybe TRBD2 (6 bases). This CDR3 has 13 residues. Germline loops: CDR1 SQVTM, CDR2 ANQGSEA. Between the trimmed V and J ends, which lost 4 bases and 2 bases, there was a span of 11 bases. CDR3 DNA sequence: TGCAGCGTTGCGGGGGTTTGGCAAGAGACCCAGTACTTC. Translated, it gives CSVAGVWQETQYF.

This chain connects TRBV9 to TRBJ1-1; maybe TRBD1 (5 bases). The length of the CDR3 is 16 residues. The germline CDR1 and CDR2 sequences are SGDLS and YYNGEE. The V end was cut by 0 bases, the J end by 2 bases, with 14 bases between. CDR3 region: CASSVEPLGGNTEAFF. The CDR3 coding sequence is TGTGCCAGCAGCGTAGAACCCCTCGGGGGTAACACTGAAGCTTTCTTT.

This clone was counted once. The chain has TRBV7-2 and TRBJ2-3; 15 bases map to TRBD2. With 2 bases clipped from V and 0 bases from J, the junction kept 3 bases outside the gene matches. The CDR3 covers 18 residues. CDR1 is SGHTA and CDR2 is FQGNSA in the germline V gene. DNA of the CDR3: TGTGCCAGCAGCTTAATGGGACTAGCGGGGGGAAGCACAGATACGCAGTATTTT. Translated, it gives CASSLMGLAGGSTDTQYF.

The chain recombines TRBV5-6 with TRBJ1-2; no firm D call. V was cut by 1 base and J by 3 bases, with 7 bases left in between. CDR3 length: 13 residues. Looked up from germline, CDR1 is SGHDT and CDR2 is YYEEEE. CDR3 DNA sequence: TGTGCCAGCAGCTTGCCAGGCCACTATGGCTACACCTTC. It translates to CASSLPGHYGYTF.

The J gene is TRBJ1-2, the V gene TRBV28; no definite D call. This CDR3 has 13 residues. V shed 5 bases and J shed 7 bases, with 14 bases lying between them. Germline V CDR1 and CDR2: MDHEN, SYDVKM. CDR3 sequence: CASSPPGRLGYTF. The CDR3 DNA reads TGTGCCAGCAGTCCGCCCGGGAGGCTTGGCTACACCTTC.

This chain joins TRBV5-1 and TRBJ1-1; the match to TRBD1 covers 7 bases. Unmatched junction bases numbered 3, after V lost 3 bases and J lost 10 bases. The CDR3 contains 11 residues. The V gene's germline CDR1 is SGHRS and CDR2 YFSETQ. CDR3 residues: CASSSGTVAFF. The CDR3 DNA reads as TGCGCCAGCAGCTCGGGGACAGTAGCTTTCTTT.

V and J are TRBV29-1 and TRBJ2-3, with 10 bases matching TRBD2. CDR1 is SQVTM and CDR2 is ANQGSEA in the germline V gene. The CDR3 loop spans 16 amino acids. V shed 0 bases, J shed 4 bases, and the junction held 7 bases outside the gene matches. The CDR3 sequence: CSVEDPASGGSDTQYF. Here the CDR3 DNA reads TGCAGCGTTGAAGATCCGGCTAGCGGGGGCTCAGATACGCAGTATTTT.

This clone is a singleton in its sample. The chain combines TRBV10-3 with TRBJ2-5; 11 nucleotides line up with TRBD2. The CDR3 sequence is 17 residues long. The trim removed 1 base at V and 5 bases at J, leaving 9 bases unmatched. CDR1 is ENHRY and CDR2 is SYGVKD in the germline V gene. For the CDR3, the DNA is TGTGCCATCAGTGAGTGGAGTAGCGGGGGGGCCGTCGAGACCCAGTACTTC. This translates into CAISEWSSGGAVETQYF.

The CDR3 DNA is TGTGCCAGCAGCTTACAGGGGAAAAACATTCAGTACTTC. Translated: CASSLQGKNIQYF. The rearrangement uses TRBV7-9 and TRBJ2-4, with D possibly being TRBD1 (6 bases). The V and J ends lost 2 bases and 4 bases respectively, with 6 bases between them. Germline V gene data show CDR1 as SEHNR and CDR2 as FQNEAQ (reference sequence). This CDR3 has 13 amino acids.

The rearrangement links TRBV5-1 to TRBJ1-2, with 7 bases aligning to TRBD1. This CDR3 is 15 amino acids long. Per germline, CDR1 SGHRS and CDR2 YFSETQ. Trimming took 4 bases from V and 0 from J; bases not matched to a gene: 6. CDR3 coding DNA: TGCGCCAGCAGCACGGGACAGTTATCTAACTATGGCTACACCTTC. Translation: CASSTGQLSNYGYTF.

Turning to this clone: The sample contains more than one DNA sequence encoding this CDR3. The chain has TRBV7-9 and TRBJ2-7, with a possible D match to TRBD2 (5 bases). The CDR3 extends over 15 amino acids. Germline CDR1 reads SEHNR; CDR2 reads FQNEAQ (reference sequence). The V and J ends lost 1 base and 2 bases respectively, with 12 bases between them. Written as DNA, the CDR3 is TGTGCCAGCAGCTTAGGGCTAGCCGGGACCTACGAGCAGTACTTC. It translates to CASSLGLAGTYEQYF.

The chain carries TRBV5-5 and TRBJ1-2; TRBD1 is a possible D gene (5 bases). The germline V gene encodes CDR1 SGHKS and CDR2 YYEKEE (reference sequence). The CDR3 sequence is 13 residues long. Trimming took 5 bases from V and 1 from J, leaving 9 bases between them. CDR3 nucleotide sequence: TGTGCCAGCAGGGTACAGGTTAACTATGGCTACACCTTC. Protein product: CASRVQVNYGYTF.

The V and J genes are TRBV6-5 and TRBJ2-7; 8 bases are a match to TRBD2. This CDR3 has 16 residues. V shed 0 bases and J 2 bases; nucleotides not matched to a gene: 6. Germline CDR1 MNHEY, CDR2 SVGAGI. The CDR3 protein is CASSYSMGLVPYEQYF. The CDR3 DNA follows: TGTGCCAGCAGTTACTCGATGGGACTAGTCCCCTACGAGCAGTACTTC.

This clone was picked up one time. The rearrangement joins TRBV2 to TRBJ2-7, with D possibly being TRBD1 (5 bases). The CDR3 has 14 residues. Germline assignment: CDR1 SNHLY and CDR2 FYNNEI. The V end lost 6 bases, the J end lost 2 bases, and 14 bases lay between the germline ends. In nucleotides, the CDR3 is TGTGCCAGCAGCCTTGGGGCCGTTACCTACGAGCAGTACTTC. Protein product: CASSLGAVTYEQYF. Full variable domain (rest looked up from reference TRBV2 and TRBJ2-7): EPEVTQTPSHQVTQMGQEVILRCVPISNHLYFYWYRQILGQKVEFLVSFYNNEISEKSEIFDDQFSVERPDGSNFTLKIRSTKLEDSAMYFCASSLGAVTYEQYFGPGTRLTVT.

CDR3 loop: CASSYGGTGYLDEQFF. In DNA, the CDR3 is TGTGCCAGCAGCTACGGGGGGACAGGGTATCTCGACGAGCAGTTCTTC. J is TRBJ2-1 and V is TRBV7-9; TRBD1 agrees at 9 bases. This CDR3 comprises 16 residues. V lost 4 bases and J lost 10; bases outside the gene matches: 14. The germline gives CDR1 SEHNR, CDR2 FQNEAQ (reference sequence).

The chain joins TRBV19 to TRBJ1-5; D unresolved. Germline values: CDR1 LNHDA, CDR2 SQIVND (reference sequence). Trimming left V 6 bases short and J 9 bases short, with 21 bases between. The CDR3 covers 15 residues. DNA of the CDR3: TGTGCCAGTAGACTACGGACGGACTACCCTTTGCCCCAGCATTTT. As protein: CASRLRTDYPLPQHF.

This chain uses TRBV2 with TRBJ1-1; 10 bases match TRBD1. Germline V gene lookup returns CDR1 SNHLY and CDR2 FYNNEI. V dropped 6 bases and J dropped 3; count of bases not matched to a gene: 4. The CDR3 extends over 14 amino acids. CDR3 DNA: TGTGCCAGCAGCGACAGGGGGCCGGACACTGAAGCTTTCTTT. This sequence encodes CASSDRGPDTEAFF.

This chain joins TRBV7-2 and TRBJ2-3, with 11 bases aligning to TRBD2. Germline V lookup: CDR1 SGHTA, CDR2 FQGNSA. V shed 6 bases and J 3 bases; nucleotides not matched to a gene: 8. The CDR3 covers 16 residues. CDR3 nucleotide sequence: TGTGCCAGCAGTCCCCTAGCGGGGGGTAGAACAGATACGCAGTATTTT. As protein: CASSPLAGGRTDTQYF.

The chain couples TRBV4-1 to TRBJ1-5, with 8 nucleotides matching TRBD1. This CDR3 spans 19 amino acids. Germline loops: CDR1 MGHRA, CDR2 YSYEKL. J was trimmed by 4 bases and V by 3 bases; bases with no gene match: 17. This CDR3 is CASSHPRGRQGASNQPQHF. CDR3 bases: TGCGCCAGCAGCCATCCTAGGGGTCGGCAGGGGGCTAGTAATCAGCCCCAGCATTTT.

This chain joins TRBV2 and TRBJ1-2; D remains unclear. Per germline, CDR1 SNHLY and CDR2 FYNNEI. V was trimmed by 1 base and J by 7 bases, leaving 13 bases between them. This CDR3 has 14 residues. In DNA, the CDR3 is TGTGCCAGCAGTGAAGGGATAGGACGGGGTGGCTACACCTTC. Translation gives CASSEGIGRGGYTF. The variable domain in full, completed from reference TRBV2 and TRBJ1-2, reads EPEVTQTPSHQVTQMGQEVILRCVPISNHLYFYWYRQILGQKVEFLVSFYNNEISEKSEIFDDQFSVERPDGSNFTLKIRSTKLEDSAMYFCASSEGIGRGGYTFGSGTRLTVV.

The J gene is TRBJ1-1, the V gene TRBV2, with 10 bases matching TRBD1. Germline trimming cut 7 bases from V and 6 bases from J; bases unmatched to any gene: 5. The CDR3 runs 13 residues. Germline loops: CDR1 SNHLY, CDR2 FYNNEI. The CDR3 DNA reads TGTGCCAGCACCGAGGACAGGGGGTCTGAAGCTTTCTTT. This codes for CASTEDRGSEAFF.

V gene TRBV29-1 combines with J gene TRBJ1-5, with D maybe TRBD1 (6 bases). The ends were cut back, 5 bases at V and 7 bases at J, with 15 bases in the middle. CDR1 and CDR2 from the germline V gene are SQVTM and ANQGSEA. The CDR3 has 13 amino acids. The CDR3 is CSVLQGGEQPQHF. The CDR3 nucleotides are TGCAGCGTTCTACAGGGAGGGGAGCAGCCCCAGCATTTT.

The gene calls are TRBV18 and TRBJ1-2, with 7 nucleotides matching TRBD1. The CDR3 covers 14 residues. V lost 3 bases, J lost 7 bases, and 8 bases stayed unmatched. Germline CDR1 reads KGHSH; CDR2 reads LQKENI. The CDR3 loop reads CASSPTGDSRGYTF. The CDR3 bases are TGTGCCAGCTCACCGACCGGGGACAGCCGTGGCTACACCTTC. The full variable domain, in which reference TRBV18 and TRBJ1-2 provide the parts outside the CDR3, is NAGVMQNPRHLVRRRGQEARLRCSPMKGHSHVYWYRQLPEEGLKFMVYLQKENIIDESGMPKERFSAEFPKEGPSILRIQQVVRGDSAAYFCASSPTGDSRGYTFGSGTRLTVV.

A single count supports this clone. The chain uses TRBV24-1 and TRBJ2-3, with 7 bases aligning to TRBD1. V shed 9 bases and J 3 bases; nucleotides not matched to a gene: 8. Germline-derived CDR1 and CDR2 are KGHDR and SFDVKD. This CDR3 is 14 amino acids long. In DNA, the CDR3 is TGTGCCACCCGTCCAGGGGGTATAACAGATACGCAGTATTTT. Protein product: CATRPGGITDTQYF.

This clone has just a few counts. The J gene is TRBJ1-2, the V gene TRBV5-1, with TRBD1 identical over 11 bases. Trimming at V came to 4 bases and at J to 2 bases, leaving 10 bases not matched to a gene. The CDR3 extends over 17 amino acids. Germline V gene sequence: CDR1 SGHRS, CDR2 YFSETQ. CDR3 nucleotides: TGCGCCAGCAGCCCAGGGACAGGGGGAGATAGGAACTATGGCTACACCTTC. The encoded protein is CASSPGTGGDRNYGYTF. Full variable domain (rest looked up from reference TRBV5-1 and TRBJ1-2): KAGVTQTPRYLIKTRGQQVTLSCSPISGHRSVSWYQQTPGQGLQFLFEYFSETQRNKGNFPGRFSGRQFSNSRSEMNVSTLELGDSALYLCASSPGTGGDRNYGYTFGSGTRLTVV.

This chain connects TRBV6-5 to TRBJ1-2, with D maybe TRBD1 (6 bases). Germline lookup yields CDR1 MNHEY and CDR2 SVGAGI. V dropped 2 bases and J dropped 7 bases, with 11 bases sitting between them. The CDR3 spans 13 residues. The CDR3 DNA reads TGTGCCAGCAGTTACCACCGACAGGTTGGCTACACCTTC. This encodes CASSYHRQVGYTF.

This rearrangement joins TRBV6-4 to TRBJ2-1; 9 bases align to TRBD2. After removal of 2 bases from V and 9 bases from J, the junction contained 8 bases not matched to a gene. Germline CDR1 is MRHNA and CDR2 is SNTAGT. This CDR3 region has 15 residues. CDR3 nucleotides: TGTGCCAGCAGTGACGGGCGCGGGGGGGCCGGTGAGCAGTTCTTC. As protein: CASSDGRGGAGEQFF.

This rearrangement joins TRBV5-1 to TRBJ1-5, with a possible D match to TRBD1 (6 bases). The CDR3 has 15 residues. The V end lost 3 bases, the J end lost 4 bases, and 14 bases lay between the germline ends. Germline assignment: CDR1 SGHRS and CDR2 YFSETQ. As DNA, the CDR3 is TGCGCCAGCAGCTGGGAAGGGGGGGTAAATCAGCCCCAGCATTTT. It yields the protein CASSWEGGVNQPQHF.